The 9 T cell receptor beta chains presented below share a single source sample, sequenced in a study of T-cell reconstitution after alpha-beta-depleted transplantation in children. The TCRbeta library was prepared with unique molecular identifiers. TCRdb redid the calling of the PCR reads with MiXCR, one entry per CDR3 protein. The repertoire consists of 100,000 to 120,000 distinct CDR3 sequences, with around 10% occurring once and the leading ten covering around 8.2%. The sequenced sample was PBMCs from the stem cell graft donor, obtained from the stem cell graft. Receptors were obtained from a human donor who donated a stem cell graft to a child with acute lymphoblastic leukemia.

This clonotype has a count of ten or more. The chain uses TRBV10-3 and TRBJ1-2; D is ambiguous. Trimming cost V 2 bases and J 1 base, with 11 bases left between them. In germline, CDR1 is ENHRY, CDR2 SYGVKD. The CDR3 has 15 residues. The CDR3 loop reads CAISEGFSVNYGYTF. In DNA, the CDR3 is TGTGCCATCAGTGAGGGGTTTTCAGTTAACTATGGCTACACCTTC.

This clonotype was picked up many times. J is TRBJ2-7 and V is TRBV20-1; maybe TRBD1 (5 bases). CDR3 length equals 13 residues. Germline assignment: CDR1 DFQATT and CDR2 SNEGSKA (reference sequence). V was cut by 1 base and J by 5 bases, with 12 bases left in between. For the CDR3, the DNA is TGCAGTGCTAGAGCTCCAGGGTGGGACGAGCAGTACTTC. Protein product: CSARAPGWDEQYF.

This clonotype appeared many times. This sequence joins TRBV7-9 and TRBJ1-2; D unresolved. The germline CDR1 and CDR2 sequences are SEHNR and FQNEAQ (reference sequence). Trimming removed 5 bases at V and 4 bases at J, with 20 bases between. The CDR3 loop spans 16 amino acids. DNA of the CDR3: TGTGCCAGCAGCGCGAGGTCGGGCCAACATCTCTATGGCTACACCTTC. Its translation is CASSARSGQHLYGYTF.

This clonotype has at least ten counts. The chain carries TRBV12-3 or TRBV12-4 and TRBJ1-2; maybe TRBD1 (5 bases). The V end was cut by 5 bases, the J end by 6 bases, with 10 bases between. The CDR3 runs 12 residues. This CDR3 is CASSPGLHGYTF. Written as DNA, the CDR3 is TGTGCCAGCAGTCCGGGACTTCATGGCTACACCTTC.

This clonotype was seen many times. The chain carries TRBV18 and TRBJ2-1; D may be TRBD2 (5 bases). V was pared by 2 bases and J by 3 bases, with 8 bases between. Germline values: CDR1 KGHSH, CDR2 LQKENI. The CDR3 spans 14 residues. Here the CDR3 DNA reads TGTGCCAGCTCACCAAAGGGAGTCTACAATGAGCAGTTCTTC. Translated, it gives CASSPKGVYNEQFF.

This clonotype was seen at least ten times. The chain uses TRBV5-1 and TRBJ2-7; TRBD2 matches 8 bases. CDR3 length equals 15 residues. The V gene's germline CDR1 is SGHRS and CDR2 YFSETQ. After removal of 5 bases from V and 3 bases from J, the junction contained 10 bases not matched to a gene. As DNA, the CDR3 is TGCGCCAGCAGGCTCCTCTCCGGGGGGGACTACGAGCAGTACTTC. It codes for CASRLLSGGDYEQYF.

Many counts were recorded for this clonotype. The J gene is TRBJ2-1, the V gene TRBV5-1; D may be TRBD1 (6 bases). The CDR3 spans 16 residues. Germline V lookup: CDR1 SGHRS, CDR2 YFSETQ. Between the trimmed V and J ends, which lost 3 bases and 4 bases, there was a span of 17 bases. The CDR3 region is CASSSIGDTLYNEQFF. CDR3 nucleotides: TGCGCCAGCAGCTCGATAGGGGACACCCTTTACAATGAGCAGTTCTTC.

This clonotype was picked up many times. V gene TRBV6-1 combines with J gene TRBJ1-5; a weak D match, TRBD1 (6 bases). Germline-derived CDR1 and CDR2 are MNHNS and SASEGT. With 6 bases removed from V and 0 bases from J, the gap between germline ends came to 12 bases. This CDR3 contains 15 residues. CDR3 protein: CASSRGQYSNQPQHF. In nucleotides, the CDR3 is TGTGCCAGCAGCCGCGGACAGTATAGCAATCAGCCCCAGCATTTT.

This clonotype was seen ten or more times. The rearrangement links TRBV6-5 to TRBJ2-1; D gene ambiguous. The CDR3 has 14 amino acids. The V gene lost 0 bases and the J gene lost 7 bases, with 10 bases spanning the gap. Germline loops: CDR1 MNHEY, CDR2 SVGAGI. For the CDR3, the DNA is TGTGCCAGCAGTTACTCGAACGGTAGGAATGAGCAGTTCTTC. This gives the protein CASSYSNGRNEQFF.